Here is one TCR beta chain with its context. The data were produced by immunoSEQ multiplex PCR, yet TCRdb's version contains in-frame clones alone and is incomplete. The sample comprises over 50,000 clones, 92% of which are singletons, and approximately 0.6% rests with the top ten. This record comes from a study of T cell changes during pregnancy in multiple sclerosis. The V end was cut by 5 bases, the J end by 0 bases, with 22 bases between. CDR3 length: 18 residues. Germline V gene lookup returns CDR1 SGHTA and CDR2 FQGNSA. The sequence was collected from a female donor with multiple sclerosis, enrolled in a pregnancy study. The sequencing here drew on CD4+ T cells from peripheral blood mononuclear cells, taken after pregnancy. The rearrangement uses TRBV7-2 and TRBJ1-1; a weak D match, TRBD1 (5 bases). The CDR3: CASSRIPDSFFMNTEAFF. For the CDR3, the DNA is TGTGCCAGCAGCCGTATCCCTGACAGCTTTTTCATGAACACTGAAGCTTTCTTT. Combining the CDR3 with reference TRBV7-2 and TRBJ1-1 gives the whole variable domain GAGVSQSPSNKVTEKGKDVELRCDPISGHTALYWYRQSLGQGLEFLIYFQGNSAPDKSGLPSDRFSAERTGGSVSTLTIQRTQQEDSAVYLCASSRIPDSFFMNTEAFFGQGTRLTVV.